Included here is one TCR beta chain sequence, with context. Its cognate antigen is unknown. The sample originates from a study of T cells in Graves' hyperthyroidism and ophthalmopathy. Study-level results: The majority of expanded thyroid clonotypes above 0.001 also appeared in blood.

Amplified TCR beta CDR3 regions came from RNA transcripts. HTBI primers were used for first-round RT-PCR of the TCR CDR3. TCRdb recomputed calls from the multiplex PCR reads with MiXCR, one row per CDR3 protein. The sample yields 600,000 to 700,000 distinct CDR3 sequences, under 15% seen once. The CDR3 sequence is 17 residues long. The V end was cut by 2 bases, the J end by 3 bases, with 21 bases between. The V gene's germline CDR1 is SGHRS and CDR2 YFSETQ. Thyroid ultrasound, orbital computed tomography, clinical symptoms, and serum thyroxine and TRAb underpinned diagnoses. Sequencing used blood. The sequence was obtained from a woman aged 35 to 49 with Graves' ophthalmopathy. The rearrangement joins TRBV5-1 to TRBJ2-7, with D perhaps TRBD2 (5 bases). The CDR3 reads CASSFVLVGQQIYEQYF. Written as DNA, the CDR3 is TGCGCCAGCAGCTTCGTACTAGTGGGCCAACAAATCTACGAGCAGTACTTC.